The clone carrying this T cell receptor beta chain was counted only a few times. Its specificity is unknown. This specimen comes from a study of T cell repertoires in cytomegalovirus infection. Overall study context: Recently identified HLA-C-restricted and well-studied HLA-B-restricted CMV epitopes were used. The public TCR beta signatures pointed to both CMV infection and matching HLA type.

Points from the study as a whole: Cumulated frequencies of public TCR beta families served to identify carriers of CMV plus the relevant HLA. Dominating the ex vivo response were HLA-C-restricted CMV-specific TCR beta clonotypes.

CDR3 length: 17 residues. The V and J ends lost 6 bases and 1 base respectively, with 21 bases between them. MiXCR, applied by TCRdb to the reads, yields one record per CDR3 protein. The data show around 710,000 distinct CDR3 sequences, almost 30% seen once. The sequencing used cultured CD8+ T cells from PBMCs, collected from culture after CMV antigen stimulation. V is TRBV12-3 or TRBV12-4 and J is TRBJ1-1; a possible D gene is TRBD1 (5 bases). The receptor was isolated from a human donor in good health (CMV status not recorded). Some clones in this sample may be carry-over from other donors' samples. The CDR3 bases are TGTGCCAGCAGCATAGATCTCACGGGACCCTGGAACACTGAAGCTTTCTTT. It translates to CASSIDLTGPWNTEAFF.